Listed below are T cell receptor beta chains from one sample, sequenced in a study of blood T cell repertoires in COVID-19. Using immunoSEQ multiplex PCR, the repertoire was profiled, and TCRdb retains in-frame clones only, with some absent. The sample consists of over 25,000 clones, approximately 88% of them appearing once. The sequenced material came from peripheral blood. Source of these receptors: a human donor in a cohort sampled during active COVID-19. The CDR3 runs from the conserved cysteine through the conserved F or W. The D gene is left open where the match is weak. Rows give clone size only sometimes, using once, few, many, or a class for an expanded clone.

CATRVRQGISSNQPQHF	TGCGCCACCAGGGTCCGGCAGGGAATTAGCAGCAATCAGCCCCAGCATTTT	few	17	NA	TRBV10-1	TRBJ1-5
CASSWDRAYEQYF	TGTGCCAGCAGCTGGGACAGGGCCTACGAGCAGTACTTC	NA	13	TRBD1	TRBV11-1	TRBJ2-7
CASSLEEGSNGYTF	TGTGCCAGCAGCTTGGAGGAGGGCTCGAATGGCTACACCTTC	few	14	NA	TRBV5-4	TRBJ1-2
CASSPRLFMTQYF	TGTGCCAGCAGCCCCCGGTTGTTCATGACCCAGTACTTC	NA	13	NA	TRBV28	TRBJ2-5
CASSLEANTEAFF	TGTGCCAGCAGCTTGGAGGCGAACACTGAAGCTTTCTTT	NA	13	NA	TRBV7-2	TRBJ1-1
CASSLGRDTEAFF	TGTGCCAGCAGCTTGGGCAGGGACACTGAAGCTTTCTTT	once	13	NA	TRBV5-6	TRBJ1-1
CASSYGTGVNQPQHF	TGTGCCAGCAGTTACGGGACAGGGGTCAATCAGCCCCAGCATTTT	NA	15	TRBD1	TRBV27	TRBJ1-5
CASSLLAGETQYF	TGTGCCAGCAGCTTGTTAGCGGGGGAGACCCAGTACTTC	NA	13	TRBD2	TRBV5-4	TRBJ2-5
CASTRRGGYEQYF	TGTGCCAGCACCCGGCGGGGGGGCTACGAGCAGTACTTC	NA	13	TRBD2	TRBV5-6	TRBJ2-7
CASSPAGQGANSPLHF	TGCGCCAGCAGCCCGGCAGGCCAGGGGGCTAATTCACCCCTCCACTTT	NA	16	TRBD1	TRBV5-1	TRBJ1-6
CASSPTTAYNSPLHF	TGTGCCAGCAGCCCAACGACAGCCTATAATTCACCCCTCCACTTT	NA	15	NA	TRBV3-1/TRBV3-2	TRBJ1-6
CASSDRGGRRRNYGYTF	TGTGCCAGCAGTGACCGCGGAGGGCGGCGGCGAAACTATGGCTACACCTTC	NA	17	NA	TRBV6-1	TRBJ1-2
CSVRRGGGEQFF	TGCAGCGTTAGGCGGGGCGGGGGTGAGCAGTTCTTC	NA	12	TRBD2	TRBV29-1	TRBJ2-1
CASSEQTGGNEQFF	TGTGCCAGCAGCGAGCAAACAGGGGGCAATGAGCAGTTCTTC	NA	14	TRBD1	TRBV7-9	TRBJ2-1
CSVVLGSSYEQYF	TGCAGCGTTGTACTTGGGAGCTCCTACGAGCAGTACTTC	NA	13	NA	TRBV29-1	TRBJ2-7
CASSSPGGGAETQYF	TGTGCCAGCAGTTCCCCGGGAGGGGGGGCAGAGACCCAGTACTTC	NA	15	TRBD2	TRBV6-5	TRBJ2-5
CASSLGLETDTQYF	TGTGCCAGCTCACTCGGACTAGAGACAGATACGCAGTATTTT	once	14	TRBD2	TRBV18	TRBJ2-3
CASSLDAGPHQPQHF	TGTGCCAGCAGCTTAGACGCAGGCCCCCATCAGCCCCAGCATTTT	few	15	NA	TRBV7-2	TRBJ1-5
CASSFPGLPSETQYF	TGTGCCAGCAGTTTCCCGGGACTACCGTCGGAGACCCAGTACTTC	NA	15	TRBD2	TRBV28	TRBJ2-5
CATSRVGRGGRSYNEQFF	TGTGCCACCAGCAGAGTGGGGCGGGGGGGCCGGTCCTACAATGAGCAGTTCTTC	NA	18	TRBD2	TRBV15	TRBJ2-1
CASSPGPPGQAGNTIYF	TGTGCCAGCAGCCCTGGGCCTCCTGGACAGGCTGGAAACACCATATATTTT	NA	17	TRBD1	TRBV7-3	TRBJ1-3
CSVEVSGPEAFF	TGCAGCGTTGAAGTCTCAGGCCCTGAAGCTTTCTTT	NA	12	NA	TRBV29-1	TRBJ1-1
CASSGDWGSRQPQHF	TGTGCCAGCAGTGGGGACTGGGGGTCACGGCAGCCCCAGCATTTT	NA	15	NA	TRBV2	TRBJ1-5
CASTGEMAGELFF	TGTGCCAGCACCGGGGAAATGGCCGGGGAGCTGTTTTTT	NA	13	NA	TRBV2	TRBJ2-2
CASSLLQGAYNEKLFF	TGTGCCAGCAGTTTACTGCAGGGGGCGTATAATGAAAAACTGTTTTTT	NA	16	TRBD1	TRBV6-5	TRBJ1-4
CASSLGILGSGNTIYF	TGTGCCAGCAGCTTGGGAATCCTAGGCTCTGGAAACACCATATATTTT	NA	16	NA	TRBV5-8	TRBJ1-3
CASSPPGLGGMGDQADTQYF	TGTGCCAGCTCACCACCGGGACTAGGTGGTATGGGGGACCAGGCAGATACGCAGTATTTT	NA	20	TRBD2	TRBV18	TRBJ2-3
CASSYTGGTDTQYF	TGTGCCAGCAGCTATACCGGGGGGACAGATACGCAGTATTTT	NA	14	TRBD2	TRBV13	TRBJ2-3
CASSPRDRGGYTF	TGTGCCAGCAGCCCCCGGGACAGGGGCGGCTACACCTTC	once	13	TRBD1	TRBV5-6	TRBJ1-2
CASSLGAGAPYEQYF	TGCGCCAGCAGCTTGGGAGCAGGGGCTCCCTACGAGCAGTACTTC	NA	15	NA	TRBV5-1	TRBJ2-7
CASSSGTGGYETQYF	TGTGCCAGCAGTTCCGGGACAGGGGGCTATGAGACCCAGTACTTC	NA	15	TRBD1	TRBV27	TRBJ2-5
CASSIYRGLQPQHF	TGTGCCAGCAGTATATACAGGGGGCTCCAGCCCCAGCATTTT	NA	14	TRBD1	TRBV28	TRBJ1-5
CASSPYGDTQYF	TGTGCCAGCTCACCATACGGGGATACGCAGTATTTT	once	12	NA	TRBV18	TRBJ2-3
CASSLGPLGAFF	TGTGCCAGCAGCTTGGGGCCCTTAGGAGCTTTCTTT	NA	12	NA	TRBV13	TRBJ1-1
CASSPAAGGYTEAFF	TGTGCCAGCAGTCCCGCGGCAGGGGGGTACACTGAAGCTTTCTTT	once	15	TRBD1	TRBV6-6	TRBJ1-1
CASSATPRGAYEQYF	TGTGCCAGCAGCGCTACCCCACGGGGGGCCTACGAGCAGTACTTC	NA	15	TRBD2	TRBV6-6	TRBJ2-7
CASSYWRGGTGELFF	TGTGCCAGCAGTTATTGGCGCGGGGGCACCGGGGAGCTGTTTTTT	NA	15	TRBD2	TRBV6-5	TRBJ2-2
CASSLSGAGVGNEQFF	TGCGCCAGCAGCTTGTCAGGCGCCGGCGTCGGCAATGAGCAGTTCTTC	NA	16	NA	TRBV5-1	TRBJ2-1
CASSLVGQKYEQYF	TGCGCCAGCAGCTTGGTTGGGCAGAAGTACGAGCAGTACTTC	NA	14	NA	TRBV5-1	TRBJ2-7
CASSQGQRGRAAFF	TGTGCCAGCAGCCAAGGACAGCGCGGTAGGGCAGCTTTCTTT	NA	14	NA	TRBV3-1/TRBV3-2	TRBJ1-1
CASSLAGGGETQYF	TGCGCCAGCAGCTTGGCCGGCGGGGGGGAGACCCAGTACTTC	NA	14	TRBD2	TRBV5-1	TRBJ2-5
CASSLGAGNTIYF	TGTGCCAGCAGTTTGGGCGCTGGAAACACCATATATTTT	NA	13	NA	TRBV28	TRBJ1-3
CASSLTGTVKNIQYF	TGTGCCAGCAGTCTAACAGGGACGGTCAAAAACATTCAGTACTTC	NA	15	NA	TRBV27	TRBJ2-4
CASSPRGTSYNEQFF	TGTGCCAGCAGCCCCCGGGGGACCTCCTACAATGAGCAGTTCTTC	NA	15	NA	TRBV2	TRBJ2-1
CASRDSWNEKLFF	TGTGCCAGCAGGGACAGCTGGAATGAAAAACTGTTTTTT	NA	13	NA	TRBV6-6	TRBJ1-4
CASGRQGAALPETQYF	TGTGCCAGCGGGCGACAGGGGGCGGCCCTGCCAGAGACCCAGTACTTC	NA	16	TRBD1	TRBV7-8	TRBJ2-5
CGGSRGSSGNTIYF	TGTGGCGGTTCCAGGGGGAGCTCTGGAAACACCATATATTTT	NA	14	TRBD1	TRBV30	TRBJ1-3
CASREAYNEQFF	TGTGCCAGCAGAGAGGCCTACAATGAGCAGTTCTTC	NA	12	NA	TRBV2	TRBJ2-1